The sequence of this T cell receptor beta chain was determined in a study of shared clonotypes between healthy human individuals (dated by TCRdb to about 2020). Background on the whole study: The cohort comprised a couple of women and a few men aged 18 to 49 years. Per donor, three plates each were used for CD4 naive and CD4 memory, two for CD8 naive, and one for CD8 memory. The study deeply sequenced blood TCR repertoires of five healthy adults to estimate repertoire size and the extent of clonotype sharing between individuals. To increase sequencing depth and limit assay-specific biases, different laboratories used diverse techniques to prepare libraries and sequence TCR repertoires. Each donor's leukapheresis produced roughly between about 0.9 and 9.5 billion PBMCs. What the study reported, not specific to this receptor: Sampling was restricted to blood, and TCR repertoires in tissues likely differ from the TCR repertoires found in blood. Naive subsets generally had larger estimated clonotype richness than memory subsets. Higher generation probabilities were observed for clonotypes shared by all four sorted-subset donors than for non-shared clonotypes. Because the study included a small number of donors, the genetic and exposure-history diversity represented was limited. Even with the large sequencing depth, rarefaction of the sorted-subset datasets indicated that sequencing was incomplete. Across a handful of donors, 5% to 6% of naive CD4, approximately 3.6% of naive CD8, 2.3% of memory CD4, and under 0.45% of memory CD8 clonotypes were shared. Based on pairwise subsampling, the degree of clonotype sharing among donors was expected to be affected by sequencing depth.

Using the deep immunoSEQ assay, multiplex PCR amplified TCR CDR3 regions from genomic DNA. Extracted genomic DNA from each cell subset was spread evenly across all wells of several immunoSEQ 96-well plates, with each plate serving as a replicate. For sorted subsets, about 210 ng of genomic DNA, equivalent to some 30,000 T cell genomes, went into each replicate PCR. Purified libraries were quantified with a Qubit 3.0 fluorometer, sized on a Bioanalyzer 2100, and re-quantified with the KAPA Library Quantification kit. Every immunoSEQ 96-well plate was sequenced on a dedicated single-read 150-cycle Illumina NextSeq 550 flow cell. Under the source paper's analysis protocol: Because the immunoSEQ output held only junctional sequences and lacked quality scores, the filtering could not match the filtering applied to full-length reads. Sequences were annotated with PyIR, a Python wrapper for IgBLAST v1.9, and V/J genes and CDR3 were assigned using IMGT germline references. Any read was removed if the V/J assignment was weak (E-value above 1e-6), the CDR3 was missing, or the read contained stop codons, out-of-frame junctions, or ambiguous translated residues. V3J clonotypes were defined as sequences sharing an identical inferred V gene, J gene, and CDR3 amino acid sequence. Percentage overlap between repertoires was computed as shared unique clonotypes divided by the size of the smaller repertoire. Repertoire richness was assessed with RTK rarefaction, the Chao1 estimator, and Recon v2.1 estimates of unobserved clonotypes. OLGA was used to compute generation probabilities for all TCRbeta clonotypes that the gDNA method yielded from four donors. Here the immuneACCESS table is served through TCRdb, limited to in-frame sequences with V and J called. Missing clones are a known gap in these copies; in checked studies unresolved V genes cover under half, and the rest lacks a known reason. V and J calls and clone size are as listed in that table; D and trimming were resolved from the DNA. The sample contains about 1 million clones, roughly 80% of them found a single time. The ten largest clones capture about 1.4% of the sample.

CDR1 and CDR2, per the germline V gene, are SNHLY and FYNNEI. V is clipped by 2 bases and J by 4 bases, and the sequence between their germline boundaries is 14 bases long. Reading from cysteine to phenylalanine, the CDR3 counts 15 amino acids. Only the CDR3 portion is preserved as DNA: 45 bases, with reading frame beginning at the first base. Donors were healthy HIV-negative adults with no recently reported acute infections or vaccinations. Only Caucasian adults living in Nashville, Tennessee, USA were represented among the donors. CD4+ T cells were enriched by magnetic negative selection; naive cells were then positively selected on CD45RA, and the negative fraction formed the memory subset. Blood was obtained by leukapheresis, after which PBMCs were separated by Ficoll-Histopaque density gradient centrifugation and cryopreserved in liquid nitrogen vapor phase. Purity and quantity of every magnetically sorted T cell population were checked by analytical flow cytometry. Genomic DNA was isolated from every sorted fraction and measured by UV absorbance on a Nanodrop 2000c.

This clone was recorded once. Its antigen remains unidentified. Qualities for individual bases were not recorded, and no much larger clone is one base off. The sequenced material came from memory CD4+ T cells sorted from blood. The cell subset or site label, as the study defines it: CD45RA-negative fraction. The sequence links TRBV2 to TRBJ1-2; D gene: possibly TRBD1, on 6 matching bases. The clonotype was recovered from a man between 18 and 29 years old in good health. The DNA sequence follows: TGTGCCAGCAGTGAATTAAAAGGGGGAAGCTATGGCTACACCTTC. This encodes CASSELKGGSYGYTF.